The following is a TCR beta chain sequence with its context. Its antigen is not identified. This CDR3 spans 15 amino acids. The V end lost 2 bases, the J end lost 5 bases, and 12 bases lay between the germline ends. CDR1 is MNHEY and CDR2 is SVGAGI in the germline V gene. Separate cDNA molecules each had unique molecular identifiers attached to them. Each CDR3 protein is one row after TCRdb ran MiXCR on the 5' RACE reads. The table has 110,000 or so distinct CDR3 sequences, about an eighth seen once; the top ten hold approximately 3.1%. The sample is drawn from a study of early T cells in non-severe SARS-CoV-2 infection. About the research overall: Bulk RNA from unsorted whole blood was sequenced; chains were unpaired.

Overall study findings and caveats: Anti-spike CD8 responses were favored in VDJdb matching, and private and CD4 specificities were missed.

What was sequenced was whole blood. The sequence was obtained from an adult who was a healthcare worker with PCR-confirmed SARS-CoV-2 infection or an uninfected control (not recorded which). The gene calls are TRBV6-5 and TRBJ2-2; D is unresolved. The CDR3 nucleotides are TGTGCCAGCAGTTACCATGGATCACGGACCGGGGAGCTGTTTTTT. Protein product: CASSYHGSRTGELFF.